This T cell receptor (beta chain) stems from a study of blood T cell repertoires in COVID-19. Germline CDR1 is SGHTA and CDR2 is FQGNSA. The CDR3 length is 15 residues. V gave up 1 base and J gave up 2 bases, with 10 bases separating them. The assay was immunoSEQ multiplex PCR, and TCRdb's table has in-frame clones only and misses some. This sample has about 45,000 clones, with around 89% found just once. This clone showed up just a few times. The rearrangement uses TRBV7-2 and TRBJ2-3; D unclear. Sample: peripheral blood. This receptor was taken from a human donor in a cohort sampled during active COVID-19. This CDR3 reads CASSLGLSYTDTQYF. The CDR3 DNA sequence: TGTGCCAGCAGCTTAGGCCTATCCTACACAGATACGCAGTATTTT.